Following are 23 T cell receptor beta chains from one sample sequenced in a study of CD8 T cells in ankylosing spondylitis. Regarding the study as a whole: A motif in TCR beta, a set of eight highly homologous variants, appeared characteristic of ankylosing spondylitis blood.

Antigens for these TCRs are unknown. TCRdb analysed the 5' RACE reads with MiXCR anew, one entry per CDR3 protein. The data contain about 400,000 distinct CDR3 sequences, 20% to 25% of them singletons. Sequenced input: blood, either unsorted or a sorted T cell fraction (not recorded which). The receptors derive from a male donor with ankylosing spondylitis.

This clonotype has more than one count but fewer than ten. CDR3 in amino acids: CSARVPQGWGEAFF. DNA of the CDR3: TGCAGTGCTAGAGTCCCGCAGGGTTGGGGTGAAGCTTTCTTT. The chain recombines TRBV20-1 with TRBJ1-1; D is perhaps TRBD1 (5 bases). Germline V gene sequence: CDR1 DFQATT, CDR2 SNEGSKA (reference sequence). This CDR3 comprises 14 residues. V was cut by 1 base and J by 7 bases, with 16 bases left in between.

The chain employs TRBV20-1 and TRBJ1-5; D is perhaps TRBD1 (6 bases). The germline CDR1 and CDR2 sequences are DFQATT and SNEGSKA (reference sequence). V was pared by 0 bases and J by 5 bases, with 11 bases between. The CDR3 is 14 residues long. CDR3: CSARDPRGHQPQHF. DNA of the CDR3: TGCAGTGCTAGAGATCCCAGGGGTCATCAGCCCCAGCATTTT.

V usage is TRBV20-1 and J usage is TRBJ2-2; 7 bases align to TRBD1. V dropped 1 base and J dropped 0; count of bases not matched to a gene: 11. There are 18 residues in the CDR3. Germline V gene lookup returns CDR1 DFQATT and CDR2 SNEGSKA (reference sequence). For the CDR3, the DNA is TGCAGTGCTAGAGGGTACAGGGGTCGCAAATCGAACACCGGGGAGCTGTTTTTT. Its translation: CSARGYRGRKSNTGELFF.

This clonotype was detected a few times. The chain has TRBV6-1 and TRBJ2-2; 10 bases are shared with TRBD2. The junction had 3 bases not matched to a gene; V was cut back by 6 bases and J by 5 bases. This CDR3 region has 14 residues. Germline V gives CDR1 MNHNS, CDR2 SASEGT. CDR3 region: CASRPGLATGELFF. For the CDR3, the DNA is TGTGCCAGCAGACCGGGACTAGCGACCGGGGAGCTGTTTTTT.

This clonotype was seen more than once but under ten times. The chain is built from TRBV6-5 and TRBJ1-5, with TRBD1 as a possible D gene (6 bases). Between the trimmed V and J ends, which lost 0 bases and 6 bases, there was a span of 15 bases. This CDR3 comprises 16 residues. Per germline, CDR1 MNHEY and CDR2 SVGAGI. CDR3 DNA sequence: TGTGCCAGCAGTTACTCAGGGGGTTGGGGGATTCAGCCCCAGCATTTT. Protein: CASSYSGGWGIQPQHF.

The genes are TRBV2 and TRBJ1-1; no clear D gene. The V end was cut by 7 bases, the J end by 2 bases, with 14 bases between. CDR3 length: 14 residues. CDR1 SNHLY and CDR2 FYNNEI come from the germline V gene. The CDR3, as DNA: TGTGCCAGCATTACGTCGGCAGCTAACACTGAAGCTTTCTTT. Protein sequence: CASITSAANTEAFF.

This clonotype has a handful of counts. V gene TRBV28 combines with J gene TRBJ2-7, with D maybe TRBD2 (6 bases). Trimming removed 8 bases at V and 0 bases at J, with 14 bases between. The CDR3 loop spans 14 amino acids. Germline values: CDR1 MDHEN, CDR2 SYDVKM. CDR3 sequence reads: CASRGFTHSYEQYF. The CDR3 nucleotides read TGTGCCAGCCGGGGGTTTACCCACTCCTACGAGCAGTACTTC.

The chain employs TRBV18 and TRBJ2-1, with 8 bases identical to TRBD1. V shed 4 bases, J shed 10 bases, and the junction held 6 bases outside the gene matches. The germline V gene has CDR1 KGHSH and CDR2 LQKENI. There are 13 residues in the CDR3. The CDR3 loop reads CASSLDRVREQFF. CDR3 DNA: TGTGCCAGCTCACTGGACAGGGTTCGGGAGCAGTTCTTC. The variable domain in full, completed from reference TRBV18 and TRBJ2-1, reads NAGVMQNPRHLVRRRGQEARLRCSPMKGHSHVYWYRQLPEEGLKFMVYLQKENIIDESGMPKERFSAEFPKEGPSILRIQQVVRGDSAAYFCASSLDRVREQFFGPGTRLTVL.

In its sample, this clonotype was seen many times. The rearrangement links TRBV29-1 to TRBJ2-7; a weak D match, TRBD2 (6 bases). The CDR3 contains 12 residues. CDR1 is SQVTM, CDR2 ANQGSEA, per germline. V was pared by 4 bases and J by 7 bases, with 14 bases between. The CDR3 sequence is CSVGPNGGEQYF. CDR3 in DNA: TGCAGCGTTGGCCCCAACGGAGGGGAGCAGTACTTC.

In this sample, this clonotype turned up a few times. The chain has TRBV20-1 and TRBJ1-3, with TRBD1 as a possible D gene (5 bases). Germline V gene lookup returns CDR1 DFQATT and CDR2 SNEGSKA (reference sequence). The CDR3 runs to 15 residues. Trimming took off 4 bases at V and 0 bases at J, with 13 bases between the two ends. The CDR3, as DNA: TGCAGTGCTATAATCGACAGCCACTCTGGAAACACCATATATTTT. It encodes CSAIIDSHSGNTIYF.

The rearrangement uses TRBV7-3 and TRBJ2-2; the match to TRBD1 covers 7 bases. Germline V lookup: CDR1 SGHTA, CDR2 FQGTGA. This CDR3 has 14 amino acids. The V and J ends lost 4 bases and 3 bases, in that order; junction bases with no gene match: 2. CDR3 loop: CASSSGQYTGELFF. CDR3 DNA sequence: TGTGCCAGCAGCTCGGGACAGTACACCGGGGAGCTGTTTTTT.

J is TRBJ1-1 and V is TRBV5-1, with 9 bases matching TRBD1. Germline CDR1 reads SGHRS; CDR2 reads YFSETQ. V shed 3 bases and J 7 bases; nucleotides not matched to a gene: 7. This CDR3 has 14 residues. The CDR3 nucleotides read TGCGCCAGCAGCTCACAGGGGGCGGGCCTTGAAGCTTTCTTT. Its protein product is CASSSQGAGLEAFF.

The chain employs TRBV10-2 and TRBJ2-7, with 9 bases aligning to TRBD2. J was trimmed by 0 bases and V by 3 bases; bases with no gene match: 3. CDR1 is WSHSY and CDR2 is SAAADI in the germline V gene. This CDR3 spans 15 amino acids. For the CDR3, the DNA is TGCGCCAGCAGTGATAGTAGCGGGAGCTCCTACGAGCAGTACTTC. Amino acid sequence: CASSDSSGSSYEQYF.

The chain joins TRBV24-1 to TRBJ1-1; D is unclear. V was shortened by 4 bases and J by 1 base, with 9 bases between the two germline ends. This CDR3 is built from 14 residues. CDR1 KGHDR and CDR2 SFDVKD come from the germline V gene. As DNA, the CDR3 is TGTGCCACCAGTGACCCGACAAAGAACACTGAAGCTTTCTTT. Translating gives CATSDPTKNTEAFF.

The V gene is TRBV20-1, the J gene TRBJ1-5, with D maybe TRBD1 (5 bases). V was clipped by 3 bases and J by 5 bases, with 17 bases between them. The CDR3 runs to 15 residues. Germline V gene lookup returns CDR1 DFQATT and CDR2 SNEGSKA (reference sequence). CDR3 sequence reads: CSASPHGAGDQPQHF. The CDR3 DNA is TGCAGTGCTAGTCCCCACGGGGCGGGAGATCAGCCCCAGCATTTT.

The rearrangement links TRBV12-3 or TRBV12-4 to TRBJ1-1; the match to TRBD1 covers 8 bases. The CDR3 has 16 residues. The V gene end was trimmed by 6 bases and the J gene end by 4 bases; junction bases not matched to a gene: 13. The CDR3 loop is CASRAGGLGRGTEAFF. CDR3 nucleotide sequence: TGTGCCAGCAGGGCAGGGGGCTTAGGGCGGGGCACTGAAGCTTTCTTT.

The chain links TRBV12-1 to TRBJ2-2. TRBV12-1 is a documented pseudogene. The CDR3 is 14 residues long. The CDR3 DNA reads as TGTGCCAGCAGCTTTGAACTATTAGGCGGGGAGCTGTTTTTT. Protein sequence: CASSFELLGGELFF.

This clonotype was counted a few times. The chain couples TRBV29-1 to TRBJ2-3; D not resolved. CDR1 and CDR2 from the germline V gene are SQVTM and ANQGSEA. The V and J ends lost 3 bases and 8 bases respectively, with 15 bases between them. This CDR3 is 13 amino acids long. CDR3 DNA: TGCAGCGTTGAGAGGACCCTAGTAGGTACGCAGTATTTT. This gives the protein CSVERTLVGTQYF.

This clonotype has ten or more counts. The chain recombines TRBV5-1 with TRBJ2-3, with TRBD2 identical over 8 bases. J was trimmed by 0 bases and V by 0 bases; bases with no gene match: 3. This CDR3 region has 16 residues. CDR1 is SGHRS and CDR2 is YFSETQ in the germline V gene. This CDR3 reads CASSLGASGSTDTQYF. DNA of the CDR3: TGCGCCAGCAGCTTGGGGGCTAGCGGGAGCACAGATACGCAGTATTTT.

The chain has TRBV5-1 and TRBJ2-7; D is uncertain. This CDR3 is built from 13 residues. V shed 4 bases and J shed 4 bases, with 12 bases lying between them. Germline CDR1 SGHRS, CDR2 YFSETQ. The CDR3 spells CASSQTNWYEQYF. Here the CDR3 DNA reads TGCGCCAGCAGCCAAACGAACTGGTACGAGCAGTACTTC.

This clonotype was picked up a small number of times. The chain links TRBV6-2 or TRBV6-3 to TRBJ2-1; 8 bases fit TRBD2. The J segment lost 2 bases and the V segment lost 2 bases, leaving 5 bases of the junction unmatched. The CDR3 covers 16 residues. The germline CDR1 and CDR2 sequences are MNHEY and SVGEGT. The CDR3 loop is CASSYVRGGPYNEQFF. CDR3 DNA sequence: TGTGCCAGCAGTTACGTTCGGGGGGGCCCCTACAATGAGCAGTTCTTC.

The V call is TRBV12-3 or TRBV12-4, the J call TRBJ2-1, with 10 bases identical to TRBD2. The V segment lost 6 bases and the J segment 5 bases; nucleotides outside the gene matches: 4. There are 14 residues in the CDR3. The chain's CDR3 is CASRLAGSDNEQFF. CDR3 sequence (DNA): TGTGCCAGCAGACTAGCGGGAAGCGACAATGAGCAGTTCTTC.

The gene calls are TRBV28 and TRBJ2-1; possibly TRBD1 or TRBD2 for D (6 bases each). This CDR3 has 16 amino acids. The V and J ends lost 8 bases and 6 bases respectively, with 23 bases between them. The germline CDR1 and CDR2 sequences are MDHEN and SYDVKM. The CDR3 nucleotides read TGTGCCAGCGAGACCCGGGGGCGGAGGGGTATCAATGAGCAGTTCTTC. Its protein is CASETRGRRGINEQFF.